The rows below give T cell receptor beta chains drawn from one sample of a study of post-analysis software for immune sequencing data. TCRdb redid the calling of the PCR reads with MiXCR, one entry per CDR3 protein. Here the sample spans about 460,000 distinct CDR3 sequences, nearly 45% being singletons. The sample comprised blood. These receptors all stem from a girl aged 5 to 17 with multiple sclerosis. Both conserved end residues are part of each CDR3. The D gene is left open where the match is weak. The size of a clone is reported for some rows only, either as once, few or many, or as a class for expanded clones.

-	TRBJ1-5	TRBV12-3/TRBV12-4	few	TGTGCCAGCAGTTTAGGCGGGGTTAGCAATCAGCCCCAGCATTTT	CASSLGGVSNQPQHF
-	TRBJ1-2	TRBV29-1	-	TGCAGCGTTGAAATGGACTATGGCTACACCTTC	CSVEMDYGYTF
-	TRBJ2-7	TRBV20-1	-	TGCAGTGCAGTGGGGCAGCGGCCCTACGAGCAGTACTTC	CSAVGQRPYEQYF
-	TRBJ2-6	TRBV30	-	TGTGCCTGGAAGAGGGATTTCGGCTCTGGGGCCAACGTCCTGACTTTC	CAWKRDFGSGANVLTF
-	TRBJ1-3	TRBV12-3/TRBV12-4	-	TGTGCCAGCAGTTTCGGATACTCTGGAAACACCATATATTTT	CASSFGYSGNTIYF
TRBD1	TRBJ1-2	TRBV10-3	-	TGTGCCATCAGTGACTACGACAGGGACTATGGCTACACCTTC	CAISDYDRDYGYTF
-	TRBJ1-4	TRBV30	-	TGTGCCTGGAGTAGGGGTCCGACTAATGAAAAACTGTTTTTT	CAWSRGPTNEKLFF
TRBD1	TRBJ2-3	TRBV6-2/TRBV6-3	-	TGTGCCAGCAGTCGAAGGACAGGTTCAGATACGCAGTATTTT	CASSRRTGSDTQYF
TRBD2	TRBJ2-1	TRBV20-1	-	TGCAGTGCTAGGGGACTAGCGGTCGACTCCTACAATGAGCAGTTCTTC	CSARGLAVDSYNEQFF
-	TRBJ2-3	TRBV6-5	-	TGTGCCAGCAGTTACGCCATGGGCACAGATACGCAGTATTTT	CASSYAMGTDTQYF
-	TRBJ2-3	TRBV29-1	few	TGCAGCGTTGAATACTGGTCCCCCAGCGGACGGGATACGCAGTATTTT	CSVEYWSPSGRDTQYF
TRBD2	TRBJ2-7	TRBV20-1	few	TGCAGTGCTAGAGGACTAGCGGGGCGGGTCTCCTACGAGCAGTACTTC	CSARGLAGRVSYEQYF
-	TRBJ1-1	TRBV7-9	few	TGTGCCAGCAGCTCGGACTCAAGCACTGAAGCTTTCTTT	CASSSDSSTEAFF
TRBD2	TRBJ2-1	TRBV3-1	-	TGTGCCAGCAGCCAAGTGGGACTAGCGGGTAACTACAATGAGCAGTTCTTC	CASSQVGLAGNYNEQFF
-	TRBJ2-5	TRBV13	-	TGTGCCAGCAGCTTAGGGGACTACCGGGAAGAGACCCAGTACTTC	CASSLGDYREETQYF
TRBD2	TRBJ2-7	TRBV29-1	-	TGCAGCGTTCGTGGGACTAGCGGGAGTGGCTACGAGCAGTACTTC	CSVRGTSGSGYEQYF
-	TRBJ2-7	TRBV29-1	-	TGCAGCGTTGAAGGCGCAGGGCGCCTTCCCTACGAGCAGTACTTC	CSVEGAGRLPYEQYF
-	TRBJ2-1	TRBV11-2	-	TGTGCCAGCAGCTTAGTGGTAGCCCTCTCAAGCTCCTACAATGAGCAGTTCTTC	CASSLVVALSSSYNEQFF
TRBD1	TRBJ2-4	TRBV7-9	-	TGTGCCAGCAGCAGCGGACAGGGGGCAACCAAAAACATTCAGTACTTC	CASSSGQGATKNIQYF
TRBD2	TRBJ2-5	TRBV6-2/TRBV6-3	-	TGTGCCAGCAGTTACTCGGCGGGAGGGGTCCAAGAGACCCAGTACTTC	CASSYSAGGVQETQYF
-	TRBJ2-3	TRBV20-1	-	TGCAGTGCTCCTTCGGAGCGGGCTGATACGCAGTATTTT	CSAPSERADTQYF
TRBD2	TRBJ2-7	TRBV4-3	few	TGCGCCAGCAGCACCGGGACTAGCGTGTACGAGCAGTACTTC	CASSTGTSVYEQYF
-	TRBJ1-2	TRBV10-3	once	TGTGCCATCAGTGAAAAGCCAAACTATGGCTACACCTTC	CAISEKPNYGYTF
-	TRBJ1-1	TRBV6-5	-	TGTGCCAGCAGTTACGGCAGGGCCGGTGAAGCTTTCTTT	CASSYGRAGEAFF
-	TRBJ2-7	TRBV4-2	once	TGTGCCAGCAGCCGAAACAGACAGAACTACGAGCAGTACTTC	CASSRNRQNYEQYF
-	TRBJ2-7	TRBV27	-	TGTGCCAGCAGTTCCTTAGCCCTAAGCTACGAGCAGTACTTC	CASSSLALSYEQYF
-	TRBJ2-5	TRBV11-2	few	TGTGCCAGCAGCTTAGTTACAAATGTGAACAGGGACTTAGGGGAGCAGTACTTC	CASSLVTNVNRDLGEQYF
TRBD2	TRBJ2-1	TRBV24-1	few	TGTGCCACCAGTGATTTGCGCCCCTCCGGGACTAGCGGGAGGAATGAGCAGTTCTTC	CATSDLRPSGTSGRNEQFF
TRBD1	TRBJ2-1	TRBV9	-	TGTGCCAGCAGCGTAGTTGGGCAGGGGGCCAACAATGAGCAGTTCTTC	CASSVVGQGANNEQFF
TRBD2	TRBJ2-7	TRBV7-2	-	TGTGCCAGCAGCTTATTAGCGGCTAGCGGCTCCTACGAGCAGTACTTC	CASSLLAASGSYEQYF
TRBD1	TRBJ2-1	TRBV5-1	few	TGCGCCAGCGGCCCGGGACAGGGATACAATGAGCAGTTCTTC	CASGPGQGYNEQFF